This T cell receptor beta chain was recorded in a study of regulatory T cells in long-lasting Graves disease. Study results and limitations: Persistent patients shared more public clonotypes (about 2,700) than new patients (just under 1,000).

Stated time point: newly diagnosed GD, antithyroid drugs for less than 3 months. Extracted PBMC RNA gave rise to the TCR library. As regards this clonotype: Its cognate antigen is unknown.

Construction of the TCR beta libraries employed iRepertoire HTBI primers in conjunction with Arm-PCR of CDR3 regions. TCRdb redid the calling of the multiplex PCR reads with MiXCR, one entry per CDR3 protein. Here the sample spans about 220,000 distinct CDR3 sequences, 15% to 20% being singletons. The V end lost 0 bases, the J end lost 4 bases, and 12 bases lay between the germline ends. The CDR3 is made up of 15 amino acids. CDR1 and CDR2 (germline): MNHEY, SVGAGI. This chain joins TRBV6-5 and TRBJ1-2; a possible D gene is TRBD1 (6 bases). Sequencing used peripheral blood mononuclear cells (PBMCs), obtained at new diagnosis, from a patient treated with antithyroid drugs. This TCR was recovered from a female donor with Graves disease. The CDR3 protein is CASSYSMGHSYGYTF. The CDR3 region has the DNA TGTGCCAGCAGTTACTCGATGGGACACAGCTATGGCTACACCTTC.